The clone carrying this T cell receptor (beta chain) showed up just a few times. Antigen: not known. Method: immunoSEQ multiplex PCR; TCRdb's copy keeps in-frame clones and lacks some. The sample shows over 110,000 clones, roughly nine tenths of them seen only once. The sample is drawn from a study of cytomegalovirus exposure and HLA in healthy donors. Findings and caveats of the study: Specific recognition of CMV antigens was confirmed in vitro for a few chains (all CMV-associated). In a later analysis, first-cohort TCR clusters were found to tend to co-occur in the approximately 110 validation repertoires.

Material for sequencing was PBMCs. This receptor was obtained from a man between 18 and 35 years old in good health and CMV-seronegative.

CDR3 protein: CASTPRRGTTGELFF. The CDR3 nucleotides are TGTGCCAGCACCCCCCGGCGGGGTACCACCGGGGAGCTGTTTTTT. This rearrangement joins TRBV6-5 to TRBJ2-2; perhaps TRBD2 as D (6 bases). The germline gives CDR1 MNHEY, CDR2 SVGAGI. The V gene lost 7 bases and the J gene lost 4 bases, with 16 bases spanning the gap. There are 15 residues in the CDR3.